The source of this TCR beta chain is a study of technical replicates of blood from several donors (dated by TCRdb to about 2017). Inclusive of the bounding cysteine and phenylalanine, the CDR3 is 17 residues long. Just CDR3 DNA is preserved here, 51 bases in frame from base 1. In the germline V gene, CDR1 corresponds to SGHTA and CDR2 to FQGNSA. V lost 5 bases and J lost 4 bases, and the count of bases not matched to a germline gene is 13. Preparation of the library involved the immunoSEQ multiplex PCR assay. TCRdb retrieved this table from immuneACCESS and kept in-frame rearrangements only. Not all clones are present; in checked studies, unresolved V genes account for under half, and no reason is known for the remainder. A total of tens of thousands of clones appear in this sample, 96% of them only once. Of the sample, around 0.38% is held by the ten largest clones. To note about this clone: Its antigen has not been determined. No per-base quality is available; no much larger clone lies one base away.

The source of this sequence is a human donor in good health. The chain employs TRBV7-2 and TRBJ1-5; TRBD1 aligns with 8 central bases. Sequenced sample: T cells isolated from PBMCs. The CDR3 loop reads CASSMPGTGFFNQPQHF. The nucleotides read TGTGCCAGCAGCATGCCCGGGACAGGTTTTTTTAATCAGCCCCAGCATTTT.